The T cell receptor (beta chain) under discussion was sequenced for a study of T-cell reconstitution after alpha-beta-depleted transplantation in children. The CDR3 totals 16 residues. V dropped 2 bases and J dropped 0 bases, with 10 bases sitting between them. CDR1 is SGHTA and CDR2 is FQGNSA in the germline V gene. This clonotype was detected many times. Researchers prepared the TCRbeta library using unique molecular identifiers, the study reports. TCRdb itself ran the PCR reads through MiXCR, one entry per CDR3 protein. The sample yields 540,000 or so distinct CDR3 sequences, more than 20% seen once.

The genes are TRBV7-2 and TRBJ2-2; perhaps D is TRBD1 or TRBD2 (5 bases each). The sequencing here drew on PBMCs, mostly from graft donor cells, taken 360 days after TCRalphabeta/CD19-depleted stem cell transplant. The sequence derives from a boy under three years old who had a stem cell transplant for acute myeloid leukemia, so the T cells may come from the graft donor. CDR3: CASSLNPGPNTGELFF. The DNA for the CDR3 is TGTGCCAGCAGCTTAAATCCGGGGCCGAACACCGGGGAGCTGTTTTTT.